This TCR beta chain was sequenced in a study of shared clonotypes between healthy human individuals. Study-wide background: Samples came from a couple of female and a few male donors aged 18 to 49. Per donor, CD8 memory used one plate, CD8 naive used two, CD4 memory used three and CD4 naive used three.

The CDR3 is 14 residues long. Trimming took off 1 base at V and 3 bases at J, with 9 bases between the two ends. Germline V gene lookup returns CDR1 MNHNS and CDR2 SASEGT. CD4+ cells underwent separation, giving CD45RA+ naive and CD45RA-negative memory subsets. Assay execution took place at the deep level. Sequenced by immunoSEQ multiplex PCR; TCRdb stores in-frame clones only, minus some. The sample includes over 2 million clones, roughly 92% of them seen just once. V is TRBV6-1 and J is TRBJ2-5; no firm D call. Sequencing used naive CD4+ T cells from PBMCs. Subset in this sample: CD45RA+ positively selected. The receptor was isolated from a man aged 18 to 35 in good health. Some clones in this sample may be carry-over from other donors' samples. CDR3 nucleotide sequence: TGTGCCAGCAGTGAAGGGACGGATGAAGAGACCCAGTACTTC. As protein: CASSEGTDEETQYF.